This T cell receptor beta chain was identified during a study of blood T cell repertoires in COVID-19. Study background: The United States, Italy and Spain were the sources of the acute and convalescent COVID-19 samples. The analysed material was cDNA or gDNA that came from T cells, B-cell-depleted T cells, or PBMCs.

CDR3 length: 14 amino acids. Looked up from germline, CDR1 is KGHDR and CDR2 is SFDVKD. The V end was cut by 3 bases, the J end by 2 bases, with 6 bases between. This clone was recorded a few times. Per the original methods: Researchers report that nucleated cell counts were estimated from reference gene primer amplification. Method: immunoSEQ multiplex PCR; TCRdb's copy keeps in-frame clones and lacks some. V, J and clone size were drawn from that table, and D and trimming were deduced from the DNA. Among about 140,000 clones listed, around 90% were seen once. The sequenced material came from peripheral blood. The sequence came from a woman aged 55-75 years with acute or convalescent COVID-19. This sequence joins TRBV24-1 and TRBJ2-2; D not certain. CDR3 sequence reads: CATSDQTNTGELFF. The DNA of the CDR3 is TGTGCCACCAGTGATCAGACAAACACCGGGGAGCTGTTTTTT.